The following is a T cell receptor beta chain sequence with its context. TCRdb keeps only in-frame clones here, not all; method: immunoSEQ multiplex PCR. Of 25,000 to 35,000 clones in the sample, around 93% were seen once. The data derive from a study of PD-1 and CTLA-4 blockade in melanoma. The V and J ends lost 2 bases and 1 base respectively, with 14 bases between them. The CDR3 has 15 amino acids. Per germline, CDR1 GTSNPN and CDR2 SVGIG (reference sequence). The receptor's source is a human donor with melanoma. Specimen: CD8+ T cells from peripheral blood, collected from a patient given anti-PD-1 treatment. The chain joins TRBV30 to TRBJ1-1; D is unresolved. As DNA, the CDR3 is TGTGCCTGGAGTCCCTCCCACAAGGGGAACACTGAAGCTTTCTTT. The encoded protein is CAWSPSHKGNTEAFF. The variable domain in full, completed from reference TRBV30 and TRBJ1-1, reads SQTIHQWPATLVQPVGSPLSLECTVEGTSNPNLYWYRQAAGRGLQLLFYSVGIGQISSEVPQNLSASRPQDRQFILSSKKLLLSDSGFYLCAWSPSHKGNTEAFFGQGTRLTVV.